This T cell receptor beta chain was obtained from a study of cytomegalovirus exposure and HLA in healthy donors. Looking at the study overall: Earlier results showed roughly 120 million unique TCR beta sequences derived from approximately 180 million T cells. Study-level points and caveats: Reports state that TCR beta sequences accurately predicted most subjects' HLA-A and HLA-B alleles. There were some V segments, including TRBV6-2 and TRBV6-3, excluded as indistinguishable.

This clone came up a few times. Antigen: not known. The germline CDR1 and CDR2 sequences are ENHRY and SYGVKD. V shed 5 bases and J 4 bases; nucleotides not matched to a gene: 4. This CDR3 comprises 13 residues. Primers for the PCR totalled 60 Vbeta and 13 Jbeta. TCRdb keeps only in-frame clones here, not all; method: immunoSEQ multiplex PCR. The data contain more than 95,000 clones, around 84% of them singletons. This chain links TRBV10-3 with TRBJ1-1; TRBD1 aligns across 7 bases. The clonotype comes from a middle-aged woman in good health and CMV-seronegative. The material sequenced was PBMCs. This CDR3 reads CAISTGAGTEAFF. The CDR3, as DNA: TGTGCCATCAGTACAGGGGCGGGCACTGAAGCTTTCTTT.